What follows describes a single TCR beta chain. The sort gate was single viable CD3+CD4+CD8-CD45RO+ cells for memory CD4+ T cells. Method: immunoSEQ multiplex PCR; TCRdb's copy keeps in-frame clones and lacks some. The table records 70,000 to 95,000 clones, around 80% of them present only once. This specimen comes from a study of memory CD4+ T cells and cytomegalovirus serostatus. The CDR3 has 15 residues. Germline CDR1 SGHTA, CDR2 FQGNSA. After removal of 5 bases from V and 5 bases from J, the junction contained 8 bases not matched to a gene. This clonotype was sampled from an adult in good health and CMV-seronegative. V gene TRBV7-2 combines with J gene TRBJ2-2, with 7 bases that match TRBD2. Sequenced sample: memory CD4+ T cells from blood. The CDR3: CASSLLGGWTGELFF. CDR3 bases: TGTGCCAGCAGCCTCTTGGGGGGGTGGACCGGGGAGCTGTTTTTT. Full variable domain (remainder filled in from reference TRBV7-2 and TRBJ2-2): GAGVSQSPSNKVTEKGKDVELRCDPISGHTALYWYRQSLGQGLEFLIYFQGNSAPDKSGLPSDRFSAERTGGSVSTLTIQRTQQEDSAVYLCASSLLGGWTGELFFGEGSRLTVL.